This TCR beta chain stems from a study of response to subunit inactivated influenza vaccine. In this sample, this clonotype turned up many times. Antigen: not known. Each CDR3 protein gets one entry after TCRdb re-called the RT-PCR reads with MiXCR. The sample records fewer than 650,000 distinct CDR3 sequences, roughly 13% being singletons. Regarding the study as a whole: That few new T cells are recruited by each seasonal influenza vaccination was the authors' suggestion.

This TCR derives from a man between 50 and 59 years old who received an inactivated influenza vaccine. The material sequenced was PBMCs from blood, taken roughly 46 days after vaccination.

CDR3 sequence reads: CASSRTGNQPQHF. In DNA, the CDR3 is TGTGCCAGCAGCAGGACAGGGAATCAGCCCCAGCATTTT. The rearrangement uses TRBV5-6 and TRBJ1-5, with 8 bases aligning to TRBD1. Germline CDR1 SGHDT, CDR2 YYEEEE. J gave up 4 bases and V 4 bases, and 1 base lay outside the gene matches. This CDR3 contains 13 residues.